This TCR beta chain originates from a study of blood T cell repertoires in COVID-19. Assay used: immunoSEQ multiplex PCR; TCRdb lists only in-frame clones, some missing. The sample yields some 300,000 clones, around nine tenths seen once. Symptom resolution, clearance, or two negative PCRs marked donors in Cohort 3 as recovered. After removal of 6 bases from V and 8 bases from J, the junction contained 6 bases not matched to a gene. The CDR3 contains 12 residues. Input material: PBMCs or T cells enriched from blood (not recorded which). V and J are TRBV12-3 or TRBV12-4 and TRBJ1-1; 7 bases are a match to TRBD1. The origin of this receptor is a woman in her twenties or thirties who had recovered from COVID-19. CDR3 sequence: CASSPGGSEAFF. Here the CDR3 DNA reads TGTGCCAGCAGCCCAGGGGGATCGGAAGCTTTCTTT.